This T cell receptor beta chain came from a study of blood T cell repertoires in COVID-19. CDR3 size: 14 residues. V lost 2 bases and J lost 7; bases outside the gene matches: 5. Looked up from germline, CDR1 is KGHDR and CDR2 is SFDVKD. Assay used: immunoSEQ multiplex PCR; TCRdb lists only in-frame clones, some missing. This table holds approximately 200,000 clones, about 80% found once. Specimen: PBMCs or T cells enriched from blood (not recorded which). The TCR sequence derives from a man in his fifties or sixties who had recovered from COVID-19. V is TRBV24-1 and J is TRBJ2-5; 8 nucleotides agree with TRBD1. The CDR3 loop is CATSDSLTGVTQYF. In DNA form, the CDR3 reads TGTGCCACCAGTGATTCGCTGACAGGGGTGACCCAGTACTTC.